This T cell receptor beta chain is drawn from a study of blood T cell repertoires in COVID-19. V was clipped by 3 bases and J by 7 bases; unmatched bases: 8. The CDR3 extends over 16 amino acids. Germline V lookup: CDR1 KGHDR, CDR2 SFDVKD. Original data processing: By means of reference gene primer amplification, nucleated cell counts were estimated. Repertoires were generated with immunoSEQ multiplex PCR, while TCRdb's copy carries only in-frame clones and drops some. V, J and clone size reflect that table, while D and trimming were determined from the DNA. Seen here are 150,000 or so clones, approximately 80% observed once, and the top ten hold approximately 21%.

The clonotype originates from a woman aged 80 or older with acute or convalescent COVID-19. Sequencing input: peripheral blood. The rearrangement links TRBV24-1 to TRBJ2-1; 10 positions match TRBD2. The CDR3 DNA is TGTGCCACCAGTGATCCCCTAGCGGGAGCTGGGAATGAGCAGTTCTTC. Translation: CATSDPLAGAGNEQFF.